This T cell receptor beta chain appears in the sequencing data of a study of blood T cell repertoires in COVID-19. Background on the study: Samples came from the United States, Italy and Spain, spanning acute and convalescent COVID-19. In each case, the material was cDNA or gDNA derived from T cells, B-cell-depleted T cells, or PBMCs.

As handled by the study authors: Estimated nucleated cell counts came from reference gene primer amplification. Repertoires were generated with immunoSEQ multiplex PCR, while TCRdb's copy carries only in-frame clones and drops some. That table supplies the V and J calls and clone size; D and trimming were determined from the DNA. The top ten clones hold over 2% of a sample with just over 250,000 clones, 70% to 90% of them seen once. CDR1 and CDR2 (germline): MNHEY, SVGEGT. Trimming shortened V by 2 bases and J by 0 bases, and 8 bases separated the two germline ends. The CDR3 is made up of 14 amino acids.

This TCR came from a woman in her 50s with acute or convalescent COVID-19. The chain carries TRBV6-2 or TRBV6-3 and TRBJ2-7, with D perhaps TRBD1 (5 bases). The sample taken for sequencing was peripheral blood. For the CDR3, the DNA is TGTGCCAGCAGTTACCTAGGGGTCTCCTACGAGCAGTACTTC. Amino acids: CASSYLGVSYEQYF.